This TCR beta chain was captured by sequencing in a study of cytomegalovirus exposure and HLA in healthy donors. Overall study results and limits: Using the classifier, cytomegalovirus status was reportedly diagnosed with high specificity and sensitivity. Rarity characterized most TCR sequences, yet some public TCRs appeared in many donors. The study designated 150 or so TCR beta chains cytomegalovirus-associated.

The V gene lost 5 bases and the J gene lost 2 bases, with 7 bases spanning the gap. This CDR3 has 12 amino acids. Germline CDR1 is MGHDK and CDR2 is SYGVNS. Here immunoSEQ multiplex PCR was the method, and the copy in TCRdb shows in-frame clones only, minus some. The sample comprises over 100,000 clones, more than 75% of which are singletons, and roughly 6.3% rests with the top ten. Points on this clone: Its specificity is unknown.

Sequences were obtained from PBMCs. V and J are TRBV25-1 and TRBJ2-7, with D hard to call. The TCR sequence derives from a young woman in good health and CMV-seropositive. CDR3 protein: CASSSDTYEQYF. The CDR3 DNA reads TGTGCCAGCAGTTCCGACACCTACGAGCAGTACTTC.